The rows below give T cell receptor beta chains drawn from one sample of a study of brain T cells in children with intractable seizures. Here immunoSEQ multiplex PCR was the method, and the copy in TCRdb shows in-frame clones only, minus some. The sample shows approximately 330,000 clones, about 94% of them seen only once. The sequencing used peripheral blood, collected 4 to 6 months after surgery. These receptor sequences come from a boy younger than two with tuberous sclerosis and intractable seizures. Each CDR3 is given without its conserved first and last residue.

cdr3_length	v_call	j_call	cdr3_aa
12	TRBV11-2	TRBJ2-7	ASRFGTGGYEQY
13	TRBV19	TRBJ2-1	ASSMSAGGYNEQF
10	TRBV27	TRBJ1-1	ASTDRALQAF
12	TRBV19	TRBJ1-4	ASRDSGRTEKLF
13	TRBV2	TRBJ1-2	ASSEGGWADYGYT
11	TRBV7-2	TRBJ1-6	ASTNSYNSPLH
11	TRBV6-5	TRBJ2-7	ASSPGYPYEQY
13	TRBV5-4	TRBJ1-1	ASSQPGGRNTEAF
11	TRBV6-5	TRBJ1-1	ASSYSENTEAF
12	TRBV4-1	TRBJ2-7	ASSQGTEAYEQY
11	TRBV9	TRBJ2-2	ASSVQNTGELF
12	TRBV19	TRBJ1-3	ASKSGPSGNTIY
14	TRBV4-2	TRBJ2-2	ASSQRGQGTPGELF
11	TRBV11-2	TRBJ1-1	ASSRVGGTEAF
15	TRBV28	TRBJ1-5	ASREGLTGVSNQPQH
13	TRBV6-1	TRBJ1-5	ASSEDARANQPQH
12	TRBV5-4	TRBJ1-1	ASSLGPRNTEAF
14	TRBV5-6	TRBJ2-1	ASRDDSSGNYNEQF
12	TRBV11-2	TRBJ2-7	ASSPNRGAYEQY
11	TRBV5-1	TRBJ1-5	ASSALGDQPQH
14	TRBV2	TRBJ2-1	ASSDRAGGPYNEQF
11	TRBV4-2	TRBJ2-7	ASSQASSYEQY
14	TRBV25-1	TRBJ1-4	ASSRGRRHSNEKLF
11	TRBV30	TRBJ2-1	AWRAGAYNEQF
14	TRBV4-1	TRBJ2-3	ASSQDPGGFTDTQY
14	TRBV7-9	TRBJ2-7	ASSLALITSSYEQY
12	TRBV9	TRBJ2-5	ASSGVEGPETQY
12	TRBV10-3	TRBJ2-3	AIRSSGGADTQY
16	TRBV5-1	TRBJ1-1	ASTRPPPQGERNTEAF
13	TRBV9	TRBJ2-7	ASSFRDRVPYEQY
16	TRBV10-1	TRBJ1-4	ASRLIQGQGRGDEKLF
10	TRBV18	TRBJ1-1	ASSPSTDEAF
10	TRBV2	TRBJ2-7	ASSRFSGEQY
13	TRBV5-1	TRBJ2-5	ASSFGRGYQETQY
11	TRBV30	TRBJ1-1	AWSYAGGTEAF
13	TRBV9	TRBJ2-1	ASSVVASTYNEQF
10	TRBV2	TRBJ2-1	ASRGELNEQF